These T cell receptor beta chains were read from a single sample in a study of blood T cell repertoires in COVID-19. This table comes from immunoSEQ multiplex PCR, and its TCRdb copy is limited to in-frame clones, with some not included. Here the sample spans some 31,000 clones, around 84% being singletons. The sequenced sample consisted of peripheral blood. The receptors here all came from a human donor with acute or convalescent COVID-19. The donor label of this sample is uncertain. CDR3s include the opening cysteine and the closing phenylalanine or tryptophan. A D gene is named only where the DNA matches it firmly. A clone size is listed for some rows: how often the clone was seen (once, few, many), or a class if it is expanded.

cdr3_nt cdr3_aa d_call clone_size j_call v_call
TGTGCCAGCAGTTCAAGGGGTTCACCCCTCCACTTT CASSSRGSPLHF . . TRBJ1-6 TRBV28
TGTGCCAGTAGTACGGGTGGTCAACTAGGATATTTAGGCTATGGCTACACCTTC CASSTGGQLGYLGYGYTF . . TRBJ1-2 TRBV19
TGTGCCAGCAGCTTAGTAGGGCGACAGGGAAACGAGCAGTACTTC CASSLVGRQGNEQYF TRBD1 once TRBJ2-7 TRBV7-8
TGTGCCAGCAGCTTGGACGGGGGGCAAAGAGAGACCCAGTACTTC CASSLDGGQRETQYF . . TRBJ2-5 TRBV5-4
TGTGCCAGTAGTGACACAGGGTTTGGCGAGCAGTACTTC CASSDTGFGEQYF . . TRBJ2-7 TRBV19
TGTGCCAGCTCAAGAGACGCGAGGGAAGCGGAGCAGTTCTTC CASSRDAREAEQFF . . TRBJ2-1 TRBV18
TGTGCCAGCTCACCCAGACAACTGGGGGGAACTAATGAAAAACTGTTTTTT CASSPRQLGGTNEKLFF . . TRBJ1-4 TRBV18
TGTGCCAGCAGTGATAGTCAGGGACAAGATCAGCCCCAGCATTTT CASSDSQGQDQPQHF . few TRBJ1-5 TRBV6-2/TRBV6-3
TGTGCCAGTAGTATAAAAGGCCAGGCCGCTAATGAAAAACTGTTTTTT CASSIKGQAANEKLFF . . TRBJ1-4 TRBV19
TGTGCCAGCAGCCAGGATCAGGGCCCCGGCGGCTACACCTTC CASSQDQGPGGYTF . . TRBJ1-2 TRBV4-2
TGTGCCAGCAGCTTATTAACAGGGCCCTACAATGAGCAGTTCTTC CASSLLTGPYNEQFF . . TRBJ2-1 TRBV11-2
TGTGCCAGCAGCCGGGACACGACCTACGAGCAGTACTTC CASSRDTTYEQYF . . TRBJ2-7 TRBV5-8
TGTGCCAGCAGCACCCTAGGGACAGGGGGAACCGGGGAGCTGTTTTTT CASSTLGTGGTGELFF TRBD1 . TRBJ2-2 TRBV9